Listed below are T cell receptor beta chains from one sample, sequenced in a study of shared clonotypes between healthy human individuals. Data came from immunoSEQ multiplex PCR; TCRdb stores just in-frame clones and leaves some out. The sample consists of about 2.4 million clones, 80% to 95% of them appearing once. Sequencing used naive CD4+ T cells from PBMCs. All receptors come from a man aged 18 to 29 in good health. Some clones in this sample may be carry-over from other donors' samples. Both conserved end residues are part of each CDR3. D genes are given only for firm matches. The size field is filled for only some rows; it gives once, few, many or a size class.

j_gene | v_gene | len | abundance | d_gene | CDR3nt | CDR3aa
TRBJ1-5 | TRBV7-6 | 18 | . | TRBD1 | TGTGCCAGCAGCTTAGAAACTTGGACAGGGGGTAGCAATCAGCCCCAGCATTTT | CASSLETWTGGSNQPQHF
TRBJ2-1 | TRBV28 | 13 | . | . | TGTGCCAGCAGTTCTACTAGTTTGGTTGAGCAGTTCTTC | CASSSTSLVEQFF
TRBJ1-2 | TRBV10-3 | 13 | few | . | TGTGCCATCAGTGAAGGTACCAACTATGGCTACACCTTC | CAISEGTNYGYTF
TRBJ2-1 | TRBV18 | 15 | . | TRBD2 | TGTGCCAGCTCACCGGAGCTCGGGAGGGCGGTTGAGCAGTTCTTC | CASSPELGRAVEQFF
TRBJ2-1 | TRBV28 | 14 | . | . | TGTGCCAGCATTCGGACAGACTCCTACAATGAGCAGTTCTTC | CASIRTDSYNEQFF
TRBJ1-5 | TRBV18 | 15 | . | TRBD1 | TGTGCCAGCTCACCGTCCGGACAGGGCGTCCAGCCCCAGCATTTT | CASSPSGQGVQPQHF
TRBJ2-1 | TRBV15 | 15 | . | TRBD2 | TGTGCCACCAGCAGAGGACCCGGGACTAGCAATGAGCAGTTCTTC | CATSRGPGTSNEQFF
TRBJ2-7 | TRBV19 | 13 | . | . | TGTGCCAGTAGACAGGGGGGGTCCTCCGAGCAGTACTTC | CASRQGGSSEQYF
TRBJ1-1 | TRBV7-2 | 13 | once | . | TGTGCCAGCAGCACGCGAATGAACACTGAAGCTTTCTTT | CASSTRMNTEAFF
TRBJ1-2 | TRBV13 | 14 | . | . | TGTGCCAGCACCCAAGGTCTATCGCGTAATGGCTACACCTTC | CASTQGLSRNGYTF
TRBJ2-5 | TRBV7-9 | 14 | . | . | TGTGCCAGCAGCCCCTCCAGGGGAGGAGAGACCCAGTACTTC | CASSPSRGGETQYF
TRBJ2-1 | TRBV5-1 | 17 | once | . | TGCGCCAGCAGCTTCTTGTCGCGGGATAGGTCCTACAATGAGCAGTTCTTC | CASSFLSRDRSYNEQFF